The 18 T cell receptor beta chains reported below all come from one sample, sequenced in a study of T cell responses to AZD1222 COVID-19 vaccine. Repertoires were generated with immunoSEQ multiplex PCR, while TCRdb's copy carries only in-frame clones and drops some. Of roughly 76,000 clones detected, just over 85% appear once; the ten largest clones hold over 2%. The starting material was peripheral blood, obtained on day 0 of AZD1222 vaccination. The receptors derive from an adult in good health.

The chain joins TRBV25-1 to TRBJ2-7, with TRBD2 as a possible D gene (5 bases). There are 12 residues in the CDR3. Trimming left V 6 bases short and J 2 bases short, with 8 bases between. Germline V gene sequence: CDR1 MGHDK, CDR2 SYGVNS. The CDR3 DNA follows: TGTGCCAGCAGCCGGGGTACCTACGAGCAGTACTTC. Translation gives CASSRGTYEQYF.

The genes are TRBV9 and TRBJ2-5; 11 nucleotides line up with TRBD1. CDR1 and CDR2 (germline): SGDLS, YYNGEE. With 4 bases clipped from V and 4 bases from J, the junction kept 3 bases outside the gene matches. The CDR3 extends over 14 amino acids. DNA of the CDR3: TGTGCCAGCAGCCAGGACAGGGGGCTAGAGACCCAGTACTTC. It specifies CASSQDRGLETQYF.

This chain connects TRBV7-6 to TRBJ2-7; D is tentatively TRBD1 or TRBD2 (5 bases each). Germline values: CDR1 SGHVS, CDR2 FNYEAQ. This CDR3 is built from 16 residues. V was trimmed by 3 bases and J by 3 bases, leaving 18 bases between them. The CDR3 region is CASSFKAGTRIYEQYF. Here the CDR3 DNA reads TGTGCCAGCAGCTTTAAGGCCGGGACGAGAATCTACGAGCAGTACTTC.

This chain links TRBV28 with TRBJ1-2; D uncertain. This CDR3 has 14 residues. Trimming pared 3 bases from V and 8 bases from J, leaving 16 bases between. CDR1 and CDR2 (germline): MDHEN, SYDVKM. The CDR3 protein is CASSLSGTYWGYTF. CDR3 DNA sequence: TGTGCCAGCAGTTTGTCCGGAACCTACTGGGGCTACACCTTC.

The chain combines TRBV6-4 with TRBJ1-5; TRBD1 agrees at 8 bases. Per germline, CDR1 MRHNA and CDR2 SNTAGT. This CDR3 contains 15 residues. Losses at the gene ends were 4 bases for V and 4 bases for J; bases not matched to a gene: 6. The CDR3 nucleotides are TGTGCCAGCAGTGCAGACAGGGGAGGGAATCAGCCCCAGCATTTT. Translating it yields CASSADRGGNQPQHF.

The chain carries TRBV15 and TRBJ2-7; maybe TRBD1 (6 bases). Germline values: CDR1 LNHNV, CDR2 YYDKDF (reference sequence). There are 13 residues in the CDR3. V was trimmed by 2 bases and J by 1 base, leaving 6 bases between them. This chain's CDR3 is CATSRQGSYEQYF. The CDR3 DNA sequence: TGTGCCACCAGCAGACAGGGGTCCTACGAGCAGTACTTC.

The V and J genes are TRBV19 and TRBJ2-2; 16 bases match TRBD2. With V trimmed by 6 bases and J by 4 bases, 2 bases remained unmatched. Germline V gene data show CDR1 as LNHDA and CDR2 as SQIVND (reference sequence). The CDR3 contains 16 residues. The CDR3 nucleotides are TGTGCCAGTAGGGGACTAGCGGGAGGGAGCACCGGGGAGCTGTTTTTT. Protein product: CASRGLAGGSTGELFF.

CDR3 loop: CASSFRGNEQFF. The CDR3, as DNA: TGTGCCAGCAGCTTTAGGGGGAATGAGCAGTTCTTC. The gene calls are TRBV7-9 and TRBJ2-1, with TRBD1 as a possible D gene (6 bases). Trimming took off 3 bases at V and 7 bases at J, with 7 bases between the two ends. Germline CDR1 reads SEHNR; CDR2 reads FQNEAQ (reference sequence). The CDR3 consists of 12 residues.

The chain is built from TRBV7-9 and TRBJ1-2; D may be TRBD1 (5 bases). CDR3 length: 12 amino acids. Looked up from germline, CDR1 is SEHNR and CDR2 is FQNEAQ (reference sequence). The V end lost 5 bases, the J end lost 9 bases, and 13 bases lay between the germline ends. The CDR3 sequence is CASSLPRGRYTF. The CDR3, as DNA: TGTGCCAGCAGCCTGCCTAGGGGCCGCTACACCTTC.

The rearrangement uses TRBV4-3 and TRBJ2-3, with 13 bases lining up with TRBD2. Losses at the gene ends were 4 bases for V and 6 bases for J; bases not matched to a gene: 10. Germline CDR1 and CDR2: LGHNA and YSLEER. This CDR3 contains 17 residues. The DNA of the CDR3 is TGCGCCAGCAGCCTCGGACTAGCGGGAGATCCCGGGGATACGCAGTATTTT. It yields the protein CASSLGLAGDPGDTQYF.

This sequence joins TRBV6-5 and TRBJ1-2; TRBD1 matches 10 bases. The CDR3 has 13 residues. V trimming: 7 bases; J trimming: 7 bases; junction bases outside the gene matches: 6. Germline V gene sequence: CDR1 MNHEY, CDR2 SVGAGI. The CDR3 nucleotides are TGTGCCAGCATGACAGGGGGCGCGACTGGCTACACCTTC. It is translated as CASMTGGATGYTF.

This clone was seen a single time. This chain joins TRBV9 and TRBJ2-1, with 8 bases aligning to TRBD1. V gave up 4 bases and J gave up 4 bases; unmatched junction bases: 10. Looked up from germline, CDR1 is SGDLS and CDR2 is YYNGEE. This CDR3 comprises 16 residues. CDR3 nucleotides: TGTGCCAGCAGCCCAGGTTCGACAGGGGTATACAATGAGCAGTTCTTC. Translation: CASSPGSTGVYNEQFF.

The chain combines TRBV9 with TRBJ2-7; the D gene is possibly TRBD2 (6 bases). This CDR3 has 16 residues. Germline CDR1 reads SGDLS; CDR2 reads YYNGEE. V dropped 0 bases and J dropped 2 bases, with 15 bases sitting between them. The CDR3 coding sequence is TGTGCCAGCAGCGTAGGGGCAAGCGGGCGAACCTACGAGCAGTACTTC. Amino acid sequence: CASSVGASGRTYEQYF.

J is TRBJ1-5 and V is TRBV6-2 or TRBV6-3, with a possible D match to TRBD1 (6 bases). Germline loops: CDR1 MNHEY, CDR2 SVGEGT. The length of the CDR3 is 17 residues. V lost 0 bases and J lost 3, with 15 bases in between. CDR3 in DNA: TGTGCCAGCAGTTACTCGCGGCAGGGGTCGGACAATCAGCCCCAGCATTTT. Translated, it gives CASSYSRQGSDNQPQHF.

CDR3 loop: CASSPAGGRVGQPQHF. The CDR3 DNA is TGTGCCAGCAGTCCCGCGGGGGGGCGGGTTGGTCAGCCCCAGCATTTT. This chain uses TRBV27 with TRBJ1-5; a possible D gene is TRBD1 (6 bases). V dropped 5 bases and J dropped 6 bases, with 20 bases sitting between them. Germline-derived CDR1 and CDR2 are MNHEY and SMNVEV (reference sequence). This CDR3 has 16 residues.

The V and J genes are TRBV3-1 (or the pseudogene TRBV3-2) and TRBJ2-3; 14 bases are shared with TRBD2. V was clipped by 3 bases and J by 1 base; unmatched bases: 0. CDR3 length: 16 residues. Germline V gene data show CDR1 as LGHDT and CDR2 as YNNKEL (reference sequence). In DNA, the CDR3 is TGTGCCAGCAGCCAGGGACTAGCGGGAGGCACAGATACGCAGTATTTT. Translating it yields CASSQGLAGGTDTQYF.

This chain connects TRBV5-5 to TRBJ2-7, with TRBD1 as a possible D gene (6 bases). Deletions cut 4 bases from V and 6 bases from J, with 11 bases between. The CDR3 has 12 residues. CDR1 SGHKS and CDR2 YYEKEE come from the germline V gene (reference sequence). The CDR3 DNA reads TGTGCCAGCAGCCCGGAAGGGGGCGAGCAGTACTTC. Amino acids: CASSPEGGEQYF.

This chain links TRBV7-8 with TRBJ2-1; D is possibly TRBD2 (5 bases). The germline CDR1 and CDR2 sequences are SGHVS and FQNEAQ. Trimming removed 1 base at V and 7 bases at J, with 8 bases between. This CDR3 region has 13 residues. The CDR3 sequence: CASSLGGQNEQFF. CDR3 nucleotide sequence: TGTGCCAGCAGCTTAGGAGGGCAGAATGAGCAGTTCTTC.